Below, 27 T cell receptor beta chains from the same sample are listed, as sequenced in a study of blood T cell repertoires in COVID-19. Data came from immunoSEQ multiplex PCR; TCRdb stores just in-frame clones and leaves some out. The sample shows about 150,000 clones, roughly 84% of them seen only once. The sequencing sample was made of peripheral blood. These receptors came from a man aged 55 to 70 with COVID-19, enrolled during active disease.

This clone was picked up a small number of times. The chain is built from TRBV28 and TRBJ2-5, with D perhaps matching TRBD2 (5 bases). Trimming took off 3 bases at V and 3 bases at J, with 8 bases between the two ends. CDR3 size: 13 residues. From germline, CDR1 is MDHEN and CDR2 SYDVKM. The CDR3 sequence is CASSFWGEETQYF. For the CDR3, the DNA is TGTGCCAGCAGTTTTTGGGGAGAAGAGACCCAGTACTTC.

The CDR3 sequence: CASSQDSLAGITGELFF. As DNA, the CDR3 is TGTGCCAGCAGCCAAGATTCCCTAGCGGGGATCACCGGGGAGCTGTTTTTT. J is TRBJ2-2 and V is TRBV3-1 (or the pseudogene TRBV3-2); 9 bases map to TRBD2. The CDR3 sequence is 17 residues long. CDR1 is LGHDT and CDR2 is YNNKEL in the germline V gene (reference sequence). V lost 0 bases to trimming and J lost 4 bases; unmatched junction nucleotides: 6.

This rearrangement joins TRBV6-4 to TRBJ2-2, with D unresolved. Germline V gives CDR1 MRHNA, CDR2 SNTAGT. The CDR3 has 13 residues. Trimming stripped 2 bases from V and 7 bases from J, with 8 bases between. The DNA for the CDR3 is TGTGCCAGCAGTGACAAGAGAGGCGGGGAGCTGTTTTTT. Translated: CASSDKRGGELFF.

The chain couples TRBV7-2 to TRBJ2-1; 7 bases map to TRBD1. This CDR3 contains 16 residues. Germline V gives CDR1 SGHTA, CDR2 FQGNSA. With 2 bases clipped from V and 1 base from J, the junction kept 5 bases outside the gene matches. The CDR3 DNA follows: TGTGCCAGCAGCTTAAACAGGGGCTATTCCTACAATGAGCAGTTCTTC. Amino acids: CASSLNRGYSYNEQFF. The whole variable domain, filled in from reference TRBV7-2 and TRBJ2-1, reads GAGVSQSPSNKVTEKGKDVELRCDPISGHTALYWYRQSLGQGLEFLIYFQGNSAPDKSGLPSDRFSAERTGGSVSTLTIQRTQQEDSAVYLCASSLNRGYSYNEQFFGPGTRLTVL.

The chain is built from TRBV7-3 and TRBJ1-2, with 8 bases lining up with TRBD1. The CDR3 totals 15 residues. J was trimmed by 4 bases and V by 5 bases; bases with no gene match: 9. Germline V gene data show CDR1 as SGHTA and CDR2 as FQGTGA. The CDR3 coding sequence is TGTGCCAGCAGCCCGCCTGGGGGGACAGGCTATGGCTACACCTTC. This translates into CASSPPGGTGYGYTF.

The chain uses TRBV7-8 and TRBJ2-2, with a possible D match to TRBD2 (7 bases). The CDR3 totals 18 residues. The germline V gene encodes CDR1 SGHVS and CDR2 FQNEAQ. V shed 2 bases and J shed 4 bases, with 20 bases lying between them. The CDR3 DNA follows: TGTGCCAGCAGCTTAATCTGGGGAGGGGGGTCTATCACCGGGGAGCTGTTTTTT. Residues: CASSLIWGGGSITGELFF. Using reference TRBV7-8 and TRBJ2-2 for the parts outside the CDR3, the full variable domain is GAGVSQSPRYKVAKRGQDVALRCDPISGHVSLFWYQQALGQGPEFLTYFQNEAQLDKSGLPSDRFFAERPEGSVSTLKIQRTQQEDSAVYLCASSLIWGGGSITGELFFGEGSRLTVL.

The rearrangement uses TRBV12-3 or TRBV12-4 and TRBJ2-3; D is undetermined. Trimming took off 6 bases at V and 4 bases at J, with 11 bases between the two ends. The CDR3 contains 13 residues. The CDR3 region has the DNA TGTGCCAGCAGCACTCCCCCCGCAGATACGCAGTATTTT. It yields the protein CASSTPPADTQYF.

The chain carries TRBV7-9 and TRBJ1-1; 10 bases agree with TRBD1. The CDR3 has 17 residues. CDR1 is SEHNR, CDR2 FQNEAQ, per germline (reference sequence). V shed 4 bases and J 11 bases; nucleotides not matched to a gene: 19. The CDR3 nucleotides are TGTGCCAGCAGCTCCCCTGTTCAAGACAGGGGGCTACCTGGGGCTTTCTTT. Amino acids: CASSSPVQDRGLPGAFF. Full variable domain (rest looked up from reference TRBV7-9 and TRBJ1-1): DTGVSQNPRHKITKRGQNVTFRCDPISEHNRLYWYRQTLGQGPEFLTYFQNEAQLEKSRLLSDRFSAERPKGSFSTLEIQRTEQGDSAMYLCASSSPVQDRGLPGAFFGQGTRLTVV.

This chain joins TRBV4-1 and TRBJ2-1; D possibly corresponds to TRBD1 (6 bases). The CDR3 contains 17 residues. The V end was cut by 0 bases, the J end by 3 bases, with 15 bases between. CDR1 and CDR2 (germline): MGHRA, YSYEKL. The CDR3 loop is CASSQESTRGGYNEQFF. The CDR3, as DNA: TGCGCCAGCAGCCAAGAGTCCACCAGGGGTGGCTACAATGAGCAGTTCTTC.

The rearrangement joins TRBV6-6 to TRBJ1-2; D is ambiguous. This CDR3 region has 14 residues. Germline-derived CDR1 and CDR2 are MNHNY and SVGAGI (reference sequence). V lost 6 bases and J 4 bases, leaving 15 bases between the germline ends. CDR3 loop: CASSPLTNSYGYTF. The CDR3 DNA reads as TGTGCCAGCAGCCCACTTACGAATAGCTATGGCTACACCTTC.

The chain has TRBV18 and TRBJ1-4; unclear D gene. V was trimmed by 4 bases and J by 0 bases, leaving 6 bases between them. Per the germline V gene, CDR1 is KGHSH and CDR2 is LQKENI. The CDR3 is 14 amino acids. The CDR3 nucleotides read TGTGCCAGCTCACTACAAGCAACTAATGAAAAACTGTTTTTT. It translates to CASSLQATNEKLFF.

This chain uses TRBV30 with TRBJ1-3, with 10 bases matching TRBD1. In germline, CDR1 is GTSNPN, CDR2 SVGIG (reference sequence). CDR3 length: 14 residues. V shed 8 bases, J shed 4 bases, and the junction held 8 bases outside the gene matches. The CDR3 spells CARRDRGPGNTIYF. CDR3 sequence (DNA): TGTGCCCGCCGGGACAGGGGACCCGGAAACACCATATATTTT.

This clone was detected a few times. The DNA for the CDR3 is TGTGCCAGCAGCGCGACAGATAGCAATCAGCCCCAGCATTTT. This gives the protein CASSATDSNQPQHF. The chain has TRBV9 and TRBJ1-5; weak D call: TRBD1 (5 bases). Germline V gives CDR1 SGDLS, CDR2 YYNGEE. The CDR3 is 14 residues long. V shed 3 bases and J shed 0 bases, with 7 bases lying between them.

The rearrangement links TRBV7-2 to TRBJ2-3; 7 bases line up with TRBD2. This CDR3 is built from 15 residues. Per germline, CDR1 SGHTA and CDR2 FQGNSA. The V and J ends lost 4 bases and 0 bases, in that order; junction bases with no gene match: 4. The CDR3 DNA reads as TGTGCCAGCAGCTACTGGGGGGGTAGCACAGATACGCAGTATTTT. Translated: CASSYWGGSTDTQYF.

The rearrangement joins TRBV5-6 to TRBJ1-5; D might be TRBD1 (6 bases). V was shortened by 0 bases and J by 5 bases, with 9 bases between the two germline ends. Germline CDR1 SGHDT, CDR2 YYEEEE. The CDR3 runs to 14 residues. CDR3 sequence (DNA): TGTGCCAGCAGCTTGGACAGGGAAGATCAGCCCCAGCATTTT. Amino acids: CASSLDREDQPQHF.

This clone appeared a few times. The gene calls are TRBV19 and TRBJ2-7; tentative D call: TRBD2 (5 bases). Germline values: CDR1 LNHDA, CDR2 SQIVND (reference sequence). The CDR3 has 13 residues. Trimming stripped 5 bases from V and 2 bases from J, with 10 bases between. The CDR3 protein is CASSAGQTYEQYF. CDR3 nucleotide sequence: TGTGCCAGTAGTGCGGGTCAGACCTACGAGCAGTACTTC.

This clone was detected a few times. The rearrangement uses TRBV9 and TRBJ1-2, with no clear D. This CDR3 spans 14 amino acids. V was cut by 1 base and J by 7 bases, with 14 bases left in between. Germline V gives CDR1 SGDLS, CDR2 YYNGEE. The CDR3 spells CASSVPEPLSGYTF. CDR3 bases: TGTGCCAGCAGCGTACCAGAGCCACTATCTGGCTACACCTTC.

This clone was observed once. The V and J genes are TRBV5-4 and TRBJ1-2; D call uncertain. The CDR3 spans 16 residues. V was clipped by 1 base and J by 2 bases, with 15 bases between them. Germline CDR1 SGHNT, CDR2 YYREEE (reference sequence). The CDR3 spells CASSLSLAAANYGYTF. Written as DNA, the CDR3 is TGTGCCAGCAGCTTGTCTTTAGCGGCAGCCAACTATGGCTACACCTTC.

The chain recombines TRBV18 with TRBJ2-5, with TRBD1 matching 9 bases. The V gene end was trimmed by 2 bases and the J gene end by 5 bases; junction bases not matched to a gene: 9. The germline V gene encodes CDR1 KGHSH and CDR2 LQKENI. This CDR3 is built from 16 residues. The CDR3 is CASSPIRTGVTETQYF. CDR3 bases: TGTGCCAGCTCACCAATAAGGACAGGGGTCACGGAGACCCAGTACTTC.

This chain connects TRBV7-3 to TRBJ1-2, with 8 nucleotides matching TRBD1. The CDR3 is made up of 14 amino acids. CDR1 is SGHTA and CDR2 is FQGTGA in the germline V gene. V gave up 5 bases and J gave up 6 bases; unmatched junction bases: 8. CDR3 DNA sequence: TGTGCCAGCAGCATCGGACAGGGTAGCGATGGCTACACCTTC. It yields the protein CASSIGQGSDGYTF.

The V and J genes are TRBV3-1 (or the pseudogene TRBV3-2) and TRBJ2-7; 8 nucleotides agree with TRBD2. J lost 2 bases, V lost 3 bases, and 3 bases had no gene match. The length of the CDR3 is 14 residues. Germline CDR1 LGHDT, CDR2 YNNKEL (reference sequence). Written as DNA, the CDR3 is TGTGCCAGCAGCCATAGCGGGGAGGCCTACGAGCAGTACTTC. Translating it yields CASSHSGEAYEQYF.

This chain joins TRBV7-9 and TRBJ1-2; tentatively, D is TRBD1 (5 bases). The germline gives CDR1 SEHNR, CDR2 FQNEAQ (reference sequence). The CDR3 runs to 14 residues. The V gene lost 5 bases and the J gene lost 2 bases, with 12 bases spanning the gap. CDR3 sequence (DNA): TGTGCCAGCAGCCGCTCGGGGGGGAACTATGGCTACACCTTC. Translation: CASSRSGGNYGYTF.

This clone was counted between two and nine times. This rearrangement joins TRBV5-6 to TRBJ1-6; a possible D gene is TRBD1 (5 bases). CDR1 is SGHDT and CDR2 is YYEEEE in the germline V gene. V was clipped by 4 bases and J by 5 bases, with 10 bases between them. This CDR3 is built from 14 residues. The chain's CDR3 is CASSRQWDNSPLHF. In DNA, the CDR3 is TGTGCCAGCAGCAGACAGTGGGATAATTCACCCCTCCACTTT.

The rearrangement joins TRBV28 to TRBJ1-2, with D uncertain. The CDR3 runs to 16 residues. Germline CDR1 is MDHEN and CDR2 is SYDVKM. V was pared by 3 bases and J by 2 bases, with 16 bases between. The CDR3 loop reads CASSFRVRVRNYGYTF. The CDR3 nucleotides are TGTGCCAGCAGTTTTAGAGTACGGGTCCGCAACTATGGCTACACCTTC.

This clone was picked up a small number of times. The chain is built from TRBV5-1 and TRBJ1-1; no clear D gene. V lost 4 bases and J 1 base, leaving 14 bases between the germline ends. Germline loops: CDR1 SGHRS, CDR2 YFSETQ. There are 15 residues in the CDR3. The CDR3 DNA sequence: TGCGCCAGCAGCCCAACAGATACAAAGAACACTGAAGCTTTCTTT. It codes for CASSPTDTKNTEAFF.

This chain links TRBV6-5 with TRBJ2-4; a possible D gene is TRBD2 (6 bases). The CDR3 length is 14 residues. From germline, CDR1 is MNHEY and CDR2 SVGAGI. V lost 4 bases, J lost 10 bases, and 17 bases lay in between. The CDR3 sequence: CASSSQTGTQIQYF. In DNA, the CDR3 is TGTGCCAGCAGTTCTCAAACCGGGACTCAGATTCAGTACTTC.

J is TRBJ2-7 and V is TRBV6-5, with D possibly TRBD1 on 6 matching bases. V was cut by 0 bases and J by 1 base, with 10 bases left in between. The CDR3 totals 15 residues. The germline gives CDR1 MNHEY, CDR2 SVGAGI. DNA for the CDR3: TGTGCCAGCAGTTACTCGTACAGGGCGTCCTACGAGCAGTACTTC. Residues: CASSYSYRASYEQYF.